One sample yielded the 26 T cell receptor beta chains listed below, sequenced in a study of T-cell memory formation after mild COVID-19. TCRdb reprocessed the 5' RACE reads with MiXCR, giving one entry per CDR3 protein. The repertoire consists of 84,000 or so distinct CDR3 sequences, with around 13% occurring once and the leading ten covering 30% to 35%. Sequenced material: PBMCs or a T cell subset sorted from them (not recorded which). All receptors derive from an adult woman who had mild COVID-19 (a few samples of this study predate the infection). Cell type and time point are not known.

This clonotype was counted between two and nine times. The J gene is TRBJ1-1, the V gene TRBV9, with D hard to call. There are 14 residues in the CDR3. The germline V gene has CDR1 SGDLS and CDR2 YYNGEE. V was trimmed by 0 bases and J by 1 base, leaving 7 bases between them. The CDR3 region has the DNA TGTGCCAGCAGCGTAGCCGGGTCGAACACTGAAGCTTTCTTT. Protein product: CASSVAGSNTEAFF.

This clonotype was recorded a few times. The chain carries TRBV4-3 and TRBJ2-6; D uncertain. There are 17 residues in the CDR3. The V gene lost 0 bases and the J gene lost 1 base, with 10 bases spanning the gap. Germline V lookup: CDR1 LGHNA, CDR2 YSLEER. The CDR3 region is CASSQESYLSGANVLTF. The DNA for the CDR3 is TGCGCCAGCAGCCAAGAATCTTACCTTTCTGGGGCCAACGTCCTGACTTTC.

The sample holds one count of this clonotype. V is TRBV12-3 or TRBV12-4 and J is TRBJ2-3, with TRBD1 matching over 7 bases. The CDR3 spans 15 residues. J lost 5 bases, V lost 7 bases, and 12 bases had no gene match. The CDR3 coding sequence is TGTGCCAGCACCGACCGGGAAAGGGGGCGAGATACGCAGTATTTT. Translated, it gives CASTDRERGRDTQYF.

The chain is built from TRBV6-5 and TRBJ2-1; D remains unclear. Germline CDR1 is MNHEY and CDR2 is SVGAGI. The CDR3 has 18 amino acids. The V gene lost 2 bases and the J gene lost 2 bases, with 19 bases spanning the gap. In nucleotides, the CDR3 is TGTGCCAGCAGTTACAATCTCCCCTCCAACGGTGCCTACAATGAGCAGTTCTTC. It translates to CASSYNLPSNGAYNEQFF.

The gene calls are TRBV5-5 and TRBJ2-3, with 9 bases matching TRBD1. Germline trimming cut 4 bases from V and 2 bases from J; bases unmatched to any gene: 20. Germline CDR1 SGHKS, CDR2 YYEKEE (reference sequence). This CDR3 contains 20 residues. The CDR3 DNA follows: TGTGCCAGCAGCGTAACAGGGGGCGCTGATCTCACTTTACTCACAGATACGCAGTATTTT. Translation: CASSVTGGADLTLLTDTQYF. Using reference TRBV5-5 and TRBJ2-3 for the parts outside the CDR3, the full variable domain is DAGVTQSPTHLIKTRGQQVTLRCSPISGHKSVSWYQQVLGQGPQFIFQYYEKEERGRGNFPDRFSARQFPNYSSELNVNALLLGDSALYLCASSVTGGADLTLLTDTQYFGPGTRLTVL.

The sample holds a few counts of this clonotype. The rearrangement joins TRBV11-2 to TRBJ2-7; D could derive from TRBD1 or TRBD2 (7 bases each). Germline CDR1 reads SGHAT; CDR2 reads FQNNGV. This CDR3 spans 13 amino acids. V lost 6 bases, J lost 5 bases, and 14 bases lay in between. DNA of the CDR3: TGTGCCAGCAGGACGACAGGGAGGGACGAGCAGTACTTC. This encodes CASRTTGRDEQYF.

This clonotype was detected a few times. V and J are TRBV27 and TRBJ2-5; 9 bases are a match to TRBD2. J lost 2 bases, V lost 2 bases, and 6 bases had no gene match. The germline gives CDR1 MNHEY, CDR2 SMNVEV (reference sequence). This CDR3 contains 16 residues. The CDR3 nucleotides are TGTGCCAGCAGTTTACTGGCTAGCGGGGCTCAAGAGACCCAGTACTTC. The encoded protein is CASSLLASGAQETQYF.

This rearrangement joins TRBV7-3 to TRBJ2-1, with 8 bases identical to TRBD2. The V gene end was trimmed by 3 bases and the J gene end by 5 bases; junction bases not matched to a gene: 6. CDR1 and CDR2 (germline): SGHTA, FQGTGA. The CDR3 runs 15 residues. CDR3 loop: CASSLAASGHNEQFF. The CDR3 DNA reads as TGTGCCAGCAGCTTGGCGGCTAGCGGGCACAATGAGCAGTTCTTC.

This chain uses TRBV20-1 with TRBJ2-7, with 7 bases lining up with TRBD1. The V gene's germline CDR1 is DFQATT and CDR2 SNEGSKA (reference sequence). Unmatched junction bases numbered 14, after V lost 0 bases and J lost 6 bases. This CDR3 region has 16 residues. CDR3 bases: TGCAGTGCTAGAGATTCGGAAGGGGGCCGTGGTGGCGAGCAGTACTTC. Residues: CSARDSEGGRGGEQYF.

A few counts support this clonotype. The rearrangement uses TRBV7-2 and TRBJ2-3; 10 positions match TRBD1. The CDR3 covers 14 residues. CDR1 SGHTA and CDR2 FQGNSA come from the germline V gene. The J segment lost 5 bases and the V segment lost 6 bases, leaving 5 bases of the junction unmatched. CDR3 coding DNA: TGTGCCAGCAGAGACAGGGGGCTTGGAGATACGCAGTATTTT. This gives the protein CASRDRGLGDTQYF.

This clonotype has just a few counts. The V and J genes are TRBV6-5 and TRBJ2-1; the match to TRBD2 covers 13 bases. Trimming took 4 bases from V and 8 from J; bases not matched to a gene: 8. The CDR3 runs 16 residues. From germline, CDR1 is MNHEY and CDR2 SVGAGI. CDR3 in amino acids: CASSSLGTSGEHEQFF. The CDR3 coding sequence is TGTGCCAGCAGTTCCTTGGGGACTAGCGGGGAGCATGAGCAGTTCTTC.

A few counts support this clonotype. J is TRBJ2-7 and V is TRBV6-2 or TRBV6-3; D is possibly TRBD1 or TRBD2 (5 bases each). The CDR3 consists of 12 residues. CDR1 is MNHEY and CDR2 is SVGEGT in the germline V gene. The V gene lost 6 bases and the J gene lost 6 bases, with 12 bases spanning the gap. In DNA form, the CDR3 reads TGTGCCAGCAGCCCGGGGCGCCTCGAGCAGTACTTC. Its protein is CASSPGRLEQYF.

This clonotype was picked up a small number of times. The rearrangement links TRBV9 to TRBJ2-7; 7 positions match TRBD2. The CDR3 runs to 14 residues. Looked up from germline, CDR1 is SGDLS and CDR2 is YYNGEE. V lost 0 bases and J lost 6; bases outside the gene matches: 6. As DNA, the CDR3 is TGTGCCAGCAGCGTAGCGGCGACTAGCACCGAGCAGTACTTC. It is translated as CASSVAATSTEQYF.

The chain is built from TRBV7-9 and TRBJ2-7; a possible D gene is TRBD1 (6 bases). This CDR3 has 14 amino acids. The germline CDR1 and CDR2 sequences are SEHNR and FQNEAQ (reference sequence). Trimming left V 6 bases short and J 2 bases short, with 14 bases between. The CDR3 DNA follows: TGTGCCAGCAGTTTCACCTACAGGGCCTACGAGCAGTACTTC. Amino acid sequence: CASSFTYRAYEQYF.

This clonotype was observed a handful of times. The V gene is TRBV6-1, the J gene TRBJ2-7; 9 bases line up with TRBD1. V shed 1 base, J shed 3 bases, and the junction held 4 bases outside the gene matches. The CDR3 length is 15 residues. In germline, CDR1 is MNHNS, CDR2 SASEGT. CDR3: CASSEDGTGYYEQYF. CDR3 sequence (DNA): TGTGCCAGCAGTGAAGACGGGACAGGGTACTACGAGCAGTACTTC.

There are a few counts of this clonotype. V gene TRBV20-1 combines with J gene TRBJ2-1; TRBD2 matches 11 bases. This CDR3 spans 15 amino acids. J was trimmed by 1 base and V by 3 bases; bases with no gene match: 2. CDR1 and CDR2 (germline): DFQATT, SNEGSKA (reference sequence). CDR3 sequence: CSARTSGISYNEQFF. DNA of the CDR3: TGCAGTGCTAGGACTAGCGGGATATCCTACAATGAGCAGTTCTTC.

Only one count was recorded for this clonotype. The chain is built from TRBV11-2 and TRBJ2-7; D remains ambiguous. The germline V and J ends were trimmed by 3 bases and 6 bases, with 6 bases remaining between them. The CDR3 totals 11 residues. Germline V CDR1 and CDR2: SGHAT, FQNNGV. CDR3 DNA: TGTGCCAGCAGCTTTTACAGCGAGCAGTACTTC. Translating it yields CASSFYSEQYF. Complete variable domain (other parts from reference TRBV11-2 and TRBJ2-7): EAGVAQSPRYKIIEKRQSVAFWCNPISGHATLYWYQQILGQGPKLLIQFQNNGVVDDSQLPKDRFSAERLKGVDSTLKIQPAKLEDSAVYLCASSFYSEQYFGPGTRLTVT.

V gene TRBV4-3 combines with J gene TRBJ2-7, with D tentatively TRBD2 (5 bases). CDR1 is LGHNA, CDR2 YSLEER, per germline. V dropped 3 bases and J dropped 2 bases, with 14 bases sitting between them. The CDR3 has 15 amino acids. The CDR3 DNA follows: TGCGCCAGCAGCCACGAGGCGGCGGAGGCCTACGAGCAGTACTTC. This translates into CASSHEAAEAYEQYF.

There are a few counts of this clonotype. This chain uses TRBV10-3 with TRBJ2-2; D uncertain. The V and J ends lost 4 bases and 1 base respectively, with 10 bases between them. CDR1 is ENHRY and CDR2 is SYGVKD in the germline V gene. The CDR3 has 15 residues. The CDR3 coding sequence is TGTGCCATCAGTGCCCCAGGAAGGAACACCGGGGAGCTGTTTTTT. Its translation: CAISAPGRNTGELFF.

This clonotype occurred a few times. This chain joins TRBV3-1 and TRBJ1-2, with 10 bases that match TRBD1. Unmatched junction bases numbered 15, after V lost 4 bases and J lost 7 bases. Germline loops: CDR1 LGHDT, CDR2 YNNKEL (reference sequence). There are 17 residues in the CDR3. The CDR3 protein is CASSPNPLGTGASGYTF. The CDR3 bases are TGTGCCAGCAGCCCTAATCCACTTGGGACAGGGGCAAGTGGCTACACCTTC.

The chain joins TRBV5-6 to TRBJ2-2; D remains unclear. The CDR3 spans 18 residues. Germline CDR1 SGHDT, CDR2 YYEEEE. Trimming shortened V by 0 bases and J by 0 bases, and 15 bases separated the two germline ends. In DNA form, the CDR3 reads TGTGCCAGCAGCTTGGTCGTGTTTTCAGAAACGAACACCGGGGAGCTGTTTTTT. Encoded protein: CASSLVVFSETNTGELFF.

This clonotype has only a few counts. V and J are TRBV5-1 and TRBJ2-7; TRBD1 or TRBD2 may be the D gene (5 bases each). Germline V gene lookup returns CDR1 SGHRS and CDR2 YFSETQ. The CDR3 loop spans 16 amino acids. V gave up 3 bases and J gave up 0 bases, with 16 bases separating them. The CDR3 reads CASSSYRDGNSYEQYF. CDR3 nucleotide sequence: TGCGCCAGCAGCTCCTACCGGGACGGCAACTCCTACGAGCAGTACTTC.

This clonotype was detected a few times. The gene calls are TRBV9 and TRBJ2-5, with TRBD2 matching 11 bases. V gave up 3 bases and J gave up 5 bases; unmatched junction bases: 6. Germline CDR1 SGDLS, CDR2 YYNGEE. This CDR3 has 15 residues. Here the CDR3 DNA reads TGTGCCAGCAGCGACGGGACTAGCGGTGGGGAGACCCAGTACTTC. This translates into CASSDGTSGGETQYF. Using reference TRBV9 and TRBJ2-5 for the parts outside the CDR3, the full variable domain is DSGVTQTPKHLITATGQRVTLRCSPRSGDLSVYWYQQSLDQGLQFLIQYYNGEERAKGNILERFSAQQFPDLHSELNLSSLELGDSALYFCASSDGTSGGETQYFGPGTRLLVL.

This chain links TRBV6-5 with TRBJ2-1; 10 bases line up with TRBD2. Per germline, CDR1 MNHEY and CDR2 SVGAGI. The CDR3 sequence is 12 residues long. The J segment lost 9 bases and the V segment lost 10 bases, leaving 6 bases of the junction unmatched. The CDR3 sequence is CATEREGSEQFF. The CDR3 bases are TGTGCCACGGAGCGGGAGGGGAGTGAGCAGTTCTTC.

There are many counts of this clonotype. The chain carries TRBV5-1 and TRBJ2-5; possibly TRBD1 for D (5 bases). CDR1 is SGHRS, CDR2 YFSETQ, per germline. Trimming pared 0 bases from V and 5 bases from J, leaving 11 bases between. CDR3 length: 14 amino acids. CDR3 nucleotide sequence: TGCGCCAGCAGCTTGGCAAGGGGCCTGGAGACCCAGTACTTC. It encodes CASSLARGLETQYF.

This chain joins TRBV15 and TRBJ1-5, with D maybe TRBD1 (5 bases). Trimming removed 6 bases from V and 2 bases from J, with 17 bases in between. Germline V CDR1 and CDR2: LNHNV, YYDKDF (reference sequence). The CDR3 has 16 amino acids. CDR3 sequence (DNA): TGTGCCACCAGTGGCCAAGGAGGGGAAGGCAATCAGCCCCAGCATTTT. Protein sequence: CATSGQGGEGNQPQHF.